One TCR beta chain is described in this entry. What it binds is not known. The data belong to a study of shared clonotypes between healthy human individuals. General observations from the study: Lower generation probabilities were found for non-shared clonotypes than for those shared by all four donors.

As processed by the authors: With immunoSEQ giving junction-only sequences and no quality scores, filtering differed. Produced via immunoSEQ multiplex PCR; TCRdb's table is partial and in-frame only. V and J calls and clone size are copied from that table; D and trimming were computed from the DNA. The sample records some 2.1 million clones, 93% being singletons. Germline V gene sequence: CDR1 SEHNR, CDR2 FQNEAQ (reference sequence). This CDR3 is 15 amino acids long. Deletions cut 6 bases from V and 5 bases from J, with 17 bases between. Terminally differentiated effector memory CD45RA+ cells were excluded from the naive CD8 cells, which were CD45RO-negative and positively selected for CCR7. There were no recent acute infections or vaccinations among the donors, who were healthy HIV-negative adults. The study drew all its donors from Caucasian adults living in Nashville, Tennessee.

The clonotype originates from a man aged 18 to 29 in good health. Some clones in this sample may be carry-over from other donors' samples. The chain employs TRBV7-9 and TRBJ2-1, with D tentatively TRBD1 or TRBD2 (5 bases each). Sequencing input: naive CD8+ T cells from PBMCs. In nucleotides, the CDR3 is TGTGCCAGCAGTCTGGGGGTAGGGATCCACAATGAGCAGTTCTTC. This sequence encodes CASSLGVGIHNEQFF. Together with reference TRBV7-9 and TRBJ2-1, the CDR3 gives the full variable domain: DTGVSQNPRHKITKRGQNVTFRCDPISEHNRLYWYRQTLGQGPEFLTYFQNEAQLEKSRLLSDRFSAERPKGSFSTLEIQRTEQGDSAMYLCASSLGVGIHNEQFFGPGTRLTVL.